These 18 T cell receptor beta chains originate from one sample sequenced in a study of cytomegalovirus exposure and HLA in healthy donors. The PCR contained 60 Vbeta and 13 Jbeta primers. Profiled with immunoSEQ multiplex PCR; TCRdb holds only in-frame clones, not every one. This table has 120,000 or so clones, approximately 83% appearing once. Material: PBMCs. These receptors all stem from a woman aged 40 to 55 in good health and CMV-seropositive.

The V and J genes are TRBV5-1 and TRBJ2-1; the D gene is possibly TRBD2 (5 bases). CDR1 is SGHRS, CDR2 YFSETQ, per germline. The CDR3 length is 16 residues. The ends were cut back, 3 bases at V and 0 bases at J, with 13 bases in the middle. The CDR3 reads CASSSTTRSSYNEQFF. The CDR3 DNA is TGCGCCAGCAGCTCCACTACTAGGAGCTCCTACAATGAGCAGTTCTTC.

The rearrangement joins TRBV5-6 to TRBJ1-6; the match to TRBD1 covers 7 bases. J lost 10 bases, V lost 4 bases, and 11 bases had no gene match. Germline CDR1 SGHDT, CDR2 YYEEEE. This CDR3 region has 15 residues. CDR3 region: CASSINRGQGSPLHF. CDR3 nucleotides: TGTGCCAGCAGCATAAACAGGGGTCAAGGATCACCCCTCCACTTT.

The rearrangement uses TRBV15 and TRBJ2-5; TRBD1 matches 10 bases. The CDR3 sequence is 14 residues long. The V gene end was trimmed by 5 bases and the J gene end by 4 bases; junction bases not matched to a gene: 4. The germline V gene has CDR1 LNHNV and CDR2 YYDKDF (reference sequence). Written as DNA, the CDR3 is TGTGCCACCAGCCTGGACAGGGGGTTAGAGACCCAGTACTTC. Translated: CATSLDRGLETQYF.

The V call is TRBV4-3, the J call TRBJ2-1, with TRBD2 matching over 7 bases. The V gene end was trimmed by 3 bases and the J gene end by 7 bases; junction bases not matched to a gene: 12. The CDR3 is 16 amino acids. The germline V gene has CDR1 LGHNA and CDR2 YSLEER. The CDR3, as DNA: TGCGCCAGCAGCCACGGCGGGAGCGTAGCGGTGAATGAGCAGTTCTTC. This encodes CASSHGGSVAVNEQFF.

The chain combines TRBV20-1 with TRBJ1-1; the D is unclear. The length of the CDR3 is 11 residues. Trimming left V 2 bases short and J 7 bases short, with 8 bases between. Germline CDR1 and CDR2: DFQATT and SNEGSKA (reference sequence). The chain's CDR3 is CSARNGYEAFF. The CDR3 nucleotides are TGCAGTGCTAGAAACGGGTATGAAGCTTTCTTT.

DNA for the CDR3: TGTGCCAGTAGTAGGTACATTTCCTACGAGCAGTACTTC. Its translation is CASSRYISYEQYF. This chain uses TRBV19 with TRBJ2-7; D is undetermined. V lost 4 bases and J lost 1, with 8 bases in between. The length of the CDR3 is 13 residues. Germline V gene data show CDR1 as LNHDA and CDR2 as SQIVND (reference sequence).

The gene calls are TRBV19 and TRBJ1-1; 7 bases line up with TRBD1. V lost 4 bases, J lost 4 bases, and 9 bases stayed unmatched. The CDR3 has 15 amino acids. Germline assignment: CDR1 LNHDA and CDR2 SQIVND (reference sequence). CDR3 coding DNA: TGTGCCAGTAGTAGTCACAGGGGCTTGGTCACTGAAGCTTTCTTT. Residues: CASSSHRGLVTEAFF.

The chain employs TRBV25-1 and TRBJ2-4, with D perhaps matching TRBD2 (6 bases). The CDR3 loop spans 13 amino acids. Germline V gene sequence: CDR1 MGHDK, CDR2 SYGVNS. V was pared by 4 bases and J by 12 bases, with 16 bases between. CDR3 residues: CASSVFSGRPQYF. In DNA form, the CDR3 reads TGTGCCAGCAGTGTGTTTAGCGGAAGGCCTCAGTACTTC.

CDR3 sequence reads: CASSPPEREDYNEQFF. The CDR3 DNA is TGTGCCAGCAGCCCCCCTGAGCGGGAGGACTACAATGAGCAGTTCTTC. The chain employs TRBV28 and TRBJ2-1; 9 bases align to TRBD2. The germline gives CDR1 MDHEN, CDR2 SYDVKM. The CDR3 is made up of 16 amino acids. V gave up 6 bases and J gave up 3 bases; unmatched junction bases: 9.

The chain carries TRBV6-6 and TRBJ1-4, with a tentative D call TRBD1 (6 bases). This CDR3 comprises 14 residues. V shed 6 bases and J shed 8 bases, with 16 bases lying between them. Germline V gives CDR1 MNHNY, CDR2 SVGAGI (reference sequence). The CDR3 here is CASSPRGGAEKLFF. CDR3 sequence (DNA): TGTGCCAGCAGCCCCAGGGGAGGGGCGGAAAAACTGTTTTTT.

This chain links TRBV28 with TRBJ1-2; 8 nucleotides line up with TRBD1. The CDR3 totals 19 residues. The trim removed 7 bases at V and 0 bases at J, leaving 19 bases unmatched. Germline loops: CDR1 MDHEN, CDR2 SYDVKM. In DNA, the CDR3 is TGTGCCAGCACTTCGCCGCCGGGACAGGTTCCAATAGCTAACTATGGCTACACCTTC. Translating it yields CASTSPPGQVPIANYGYTF.

The chain couples TRBV19 to TRBJ2-1; the D is unclear. Germline-derived CDR1 and CDR2 are LNHDA and SQIVND (reference sequence). The CDR3 runs 11 residues. V lost 10 bases to trimming and J lost 1 base, with 5 bases between them. CDR3 region: CATGSYNEQFF. In DNA, the CDR3 is TGTGCCACAGGATCCTACAATGAGCAGTTCTTC. The variable domain in full, with the rest retrieved from reference TRBV19 and TRBJ2-1, is DGGITQSPKYLFRKEGQNVTLSCEQNLNHDAMYWYRQDPGQGLRLIYYSQIVNDFQKGDIAEGYSVSREKKESFPLTVTSAQKNPTAFYLCATGSYNEQFFGPGTRLTVL.

The rearrangement uses TRBV5-4 and TRBJ2-1; TRBD2 aligns across 8 bases. V lost 2 bases to trimming and J lost 8 bases; unmatched junction nucleotides: 9. This CDR3 comprises 15 residues. Germline loops: CDR1 SGHNT, CDR2 YYREEE (reference sequence). In DNA, the CDR3 is TGTGCCAGCAGCTTTGATGGGACTAGTACTCATGAGCAGTTCTTC. This encodes CASSFDGTSTHEQFF.

This chain links TRBV28 with TRBJ1-2; a possible D gene is TRBD1 (6 bases). V lost 3 bases and J 6 bases, leaving 11 bases between the germline ends. The CDR3 loop spans 13 amino acids. Germline assignment: CDR1 MDHEN and CDR2 SYDVKM. The CDR3, as DNA: TGTGCCAGCAGTTTGGGCAGGGGAAATGGCTACACCTTC. Translation: CASSLGRGNGYTF.

On this clone itself: At one end the junction does not follow the germline gene, possibly because of a read error. This chain uses TRBV7-9 with TRBJ1-4; no clear D. The germline gives CDR1 SEHNR, CDR2 FQNEAQ (reference sequence). CDR3 length equals 13 residues. In nucleotides, the CDR3 is TGTTCCAGCAGCTTAGGGCCCGGGGAAAAACTGTTTTTT. It encodes CSSSLGPGEKLFF.

The J gene is TRBJ2-5, the V gene TRBV21-1; TRBD2, the table's D call, was not compared with the DNA. The J call is doubtful: the DNA matches TRBJ2-7 better. TRBV21-1 is classified as a pseudogene. CDR3 size: 12 residues. CDR3 region: CASSKESREQYF. CDR3 coding DNA: TGTGCCAGCAGCAAAGAATCGCGCGAGCAGTACTTC.

The chain has TRBV5-8 and TRBJ2-1; 10 bases fit TRBD2. The CDR3 contains 16 residues. V lost 0 bases to trimming and J lost 4 bases; unmatched junction nucleotides: 4. Germline V gene data show CDR1 as SGHTS and CDR2 as YDEGEE. Written as DNA, the CDR3 is TGTGCCAGCAGCTTGGGAGGACTAGCGGAGTACAATGAGCAGTTCTTC. As protein: CASSLGGLAEYNEQFF. The variable domain in full, completed from reference TRBV5-8 and TRBJ2-1, reads EAGVTQSPTHLIKTRGQQATLRCSPISGHTSVYWYQQALGLGLQFLLWYDEGEERNRGNFPPRFSGRQFPNYSSELNVNALELEDSALYLCASSLGGLAEYNEQFFGPGTRLTVL.

The chain joins TRBV19 to TRBJ2-3, with TRBD2 matching over 10 bases. V lost 5 bases to trimming and J lost 5 bases; unmatched junction nucleotides: 4. The CDR3 has 14 residues. Germline CDR1 reads LNHDA; CDR2 reads SQIVND (reference sequence). The CDR3 reads CASSLGTSVDTQYF. Written as DNA, the CDR3 is TGTGCCAGTAGTCTCGGGACTAGCGTAGATACGCAGTATTTT.